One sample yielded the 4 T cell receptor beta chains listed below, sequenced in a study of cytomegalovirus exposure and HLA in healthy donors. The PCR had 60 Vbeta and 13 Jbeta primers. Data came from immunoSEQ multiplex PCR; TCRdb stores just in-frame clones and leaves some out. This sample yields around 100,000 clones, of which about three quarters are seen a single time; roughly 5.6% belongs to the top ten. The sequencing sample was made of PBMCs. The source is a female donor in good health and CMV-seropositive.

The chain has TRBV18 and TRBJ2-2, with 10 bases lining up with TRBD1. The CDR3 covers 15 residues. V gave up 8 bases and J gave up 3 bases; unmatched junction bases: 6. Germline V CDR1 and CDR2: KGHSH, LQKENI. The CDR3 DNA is TGTGCCAGCCGAGACAGGGGGCATGACACCGGGGAGCTGTTTTTT. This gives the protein CASRDRGHDTGELFF.

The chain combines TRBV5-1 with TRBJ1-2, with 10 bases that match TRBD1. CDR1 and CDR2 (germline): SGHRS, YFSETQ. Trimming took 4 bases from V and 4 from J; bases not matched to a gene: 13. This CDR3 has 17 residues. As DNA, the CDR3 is TGCGCCAGCAGCCCCGAAGCCGGGACAGGGGTAGGCTATGGCTACACCTTC. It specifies CASSPEAGTGVGYGYTF.

In DNA, the CDR3 is TGTGCCAGCAGCCAGGGGACGCGTAAGCAGTTCTTC. It is translated as CASSQGTRKQFF. This chain links TRBV28 with TRBJ2-1, with D possibly matching TRBD1 (6 bases). The CDR3 length is 12 residues. V was clipped by 6 bases and J by 11 bases, with 14 bases between them. Germline CDR1 MDHEN, CDR2 SYDVKM.

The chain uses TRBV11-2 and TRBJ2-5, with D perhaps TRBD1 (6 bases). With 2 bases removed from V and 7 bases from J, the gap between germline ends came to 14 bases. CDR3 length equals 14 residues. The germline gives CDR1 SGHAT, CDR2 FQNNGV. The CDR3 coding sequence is TGTGCCAGCAGCTTACAGGCGAAACAGGGGACCCAGTACTTC. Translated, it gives CASSLQAKQGTQYF.